One and the same sample provided the 32 T cell receptor beta chains below, sequenced in a study of cytomegalovirus exposure and HLA in healthy donors. TCRdb's table, derived via immunoSEQ multiplex PCR, lists solely in-frame clones and lacks some. Of nearly 200,000 clones detected, 70% to 85% appear once; the ten largest clones hold 13%. The sequencing sample was made of PBMCs. The receptor source for this set is a woman aged 25 to 39 in good health and CMV-seropositive.

The V and J genes are TRBV6-1 and TRBJ2-1, with 8 bases that match TRBD2. Losses at the gene ends were 4 bases for V and 7 bases for J; bases not matched to a gene: 12. Germline CDR1 and CDR2: MNHNS and SASEGT. The CDR3 is 16 residues long. The CDR3 sequence: CASSGAGEGPTNEQFF. The CDR3 region has the DNA TGTGCCAGCAGTGGAGCGGGAGAAGGACCCACGAATGAGCAGTTCTTC.

This rearrangement joins TRBV6-8 to TRBJ1-4, with D possibly matching TRBD1 (6 bases). Looked up from germline, CDR1 is MNHGY and CDR2 is SAAAGT. The CDR3 consists of 14 residues. V was pared by 7 bases and J by 11 bases, with 20 bases between. The CDR3 sequence is CASTHKEGGTKLFF. CDR3 coding DNA: TGTGCCAGCACCCACAAAGAAGGGGGAACCAAACTGTTTTTT.

The chain uses TRBV5-8 and TRBJ1-5; D remains ambiguous. This CDR3 comprises 12 residues. V lost 4 bases to trimming and J lost 4 bases, with 6 bases between them. Germline CDR1 reads SGHTS; CDR2 reads YDEGEE. The CDR3 coding sequence is TGTGCCAGCAGCGTATCTAATCAGCCCCAGCATTTT. Its protein is CASSVSNQPQHF. Full variable domain (rest looked up from reference TRBV5-8 and TRBJ1-5): EAGVTQSPTHLIKTRGQQATLRCSPISGHTSVYWYQQALGLGLQFLLWYDEGEERNRGNFPPRFSGRQFPNYSSELNVNALELEDSALYLCASSVSNQPQHFGDGTRLSIL.

In this sample, this clone turned up a few times. The gene calls are TRBV6-1 and TRBJ1-2; 12 bases are a match to TRBD1. The germline CDR1 and CDR2 sequences are MNHNS and SASEGT. The length of the CDR3 is 15 residues. Germline trimming cut 3 bases from V and 7 bases from J; bases unmatched to any gene: 6. CDR3 sequence (DNA): TGTGCCAGCAGTGACCGGGGACAGGGGGCGAGTGGCTACACCTTC. This encodes CASSDRGQGASGYTF.

This clone was seen only once. V is TRBV7-9 and J is TRBJ2-1, with 8 bases fitting TRBD2. Trimming at V came to 5 bases and at J to 6 bases, leaving 6 bases not matched to a gene. The CDR3 covers 14 residues. In germline, CDR1 is SEHNR, CDR2 FQNEAQ (reference sequence). The CDR3 nucleotides read TGTGCCAGCAGCCCCTTAGCGGGGCCCAATGAGCAGTTCTTC. Its protein product is CASSPLAGPNEQFF.

The V gene is TRBV6-6, the J gene TRBJ1-5; 8 positions match TRBD1. Trimming took 5 bases from V and 3 from J; bases not matched to a gene: 6. CDR3 length: 15 amino acids. CDR1 is MNHNY, CDR2 SVGAGI, per germline (reference sequence). CDR3 nucleotide sequence: TGTGCCAGCAGTGAGGACAGGGTGAACAATCAGCCCCAGCATTTT. Translated, it gives CASSEDRVNNQPQHF.

The chain uses TRBV27 and TRBJ2-7; 7 bases line up with TRBD2. Germline V CDR1 and CDR2: MNHEY, SMNVEV (reference sequence). V shed 2 bases and J 5 bases; nucleotides not matched to a gene: 9. CDR3 size: 15 residues. CDR3 sequence: CASSLRRGGIDEQYF. The DNA for the CDR3 is TGTGCCAGCAGTTTAAGAAGGGGAGGGATCGACGAGCAGTACTTC.

This chain connects TRBV19 to TRBJ2-7, with D unresolved. The CDR3 has 13 residues. Germline-derived CDR1 and CDR2 are LNHDA and SQIVND (reference sequence). Trimming pared 4 bases from V and 3 bases from J, leaving 10 bases between. The CDR3 bases are TGTGCCAGTAGTACCACAGAGCTCTACGAGCAGTACTTC. Translation: CASSTTELYEQYF.

The chain recombines TRBV2 with TRBJ2-7; TRBD2 aligns across 14 bases. The CDR3 is made up of 17 amino acids. CDR1 is SNHLY and CDR2 is FYNNEI in the germline V gene. V was pared by 0 bases and J by 7 bases, with 8 bases of the junction left unmatched. For the CDR3, the DNA is TGTGCCAGCAGTGAAGCGGGGACTAGCGGGAGAAGAGGGGAGCAGTACTTC. This codes for CASSEAGTSGRRGEQYF. The full variable domain, with the rest looked up from reference TRBV2 and TRBJ2-7, is EPEVTQTPSHQVTQMGQEVILRCVPISNHLYFYWYRQILGQKVEFLVSFYNNEISEKSEIFDDQFSVERPDGSNFTLKIRSTKLEDSAMYFCASSEAGTSGRRGEQYFGPGTRLTVT.

V is TRBV6-1 and J is TRBJ1-2; D is unclear. Germline V lookup: CDR1 MNHNS, CDR2 SASEGT. V gave up 6 bases and J gave up 3 bases, with 8 bases separating them. The CDR3 is 12 amino acids. CDR3: CASRNDYYGYTF. As DNA, the CDR3 is TGTGCCAGCAGGAATGACTACTATGGCTACACCTTC.

The J gene is TRBJ2-7, the V gene TRBV4-2; possibly TRBD2 for D (6 bases). Germline CDR1 is LGHNA and CDR2 is YNFKEQ. Trimming stripped 1 base from V and 0 bases from J, with 7 bases between. The CDR3 sequence is 14 residues long. CDR3 loop: CASSQGDSSYEQYF. The CDR3 coding sequence is TGTGCCAGCAGCCAAGGGGACTCCTCCTACGAGCAGTACTTC.

This chain uses TRBV27 with TRBJ2-3, with a possible D match to TRBD1 (6 bases). The CDR3 totals 14 residues. Germline lookup yields CDR1 MNHEY and CDR2 SMNVEV (reference sequence). Trimming removed 7 bases at V and 2 bases at J, with 13 bases between. CDR3 sequence (DNA): TGTGCCAGCACCGCCTGGGGGCTCACAGATACGCAGTATTTT. Residues: CASTAWGLTDTQYF.

The rearrangement joins TRBV6-1 to TRBJ2-1; TRBD2 matches at 13 bases. Germline V gene sequence: CDR1 MNHNS, CDR2 SASEGT. The CDR3 has 18 residues. The ends lost 0 bases at V and 9 bases at J; junction bases unmatched: 11. The CDR3 sequence is CASSEALRLAGGSVEQFF. CDR3 bases: TGTGCCAGCAGTGAAGCGCTTCGACTAGCGGGAGGTTCGGTTGAGCAGTTCTTC.

This chain uses TRBV28 with TRBJ2-7; 7 bases agree with TRBD1. With 6 bases clipped from V and 6 bases from J, the junction kept 11 bases outside the gene matches. Germline V CDR1 and CDR2: MDHEN, SYDVKM. The CDR3 runs 14 residues. CDR3: CASSQQGSVSEQYF. CDR3 coding DNA: TGTGCCAGCAGCCAACAGGGGTCGGTGAGCGAGCAGTACTTC. The full variable domain, with the rest looked up from reference TRBV28 and TRBJ2-7, is DVKVTQSSRYLVKRTGEKVFLECVQDMDHENMFWYRQDPGLGLRLIYFSYDVKMKEKGDIPEGYSVSREKKERFSLILESASTNQTSMYLCASSQQGSVSEQYFGPGTRLTVT.

For the CDR3, the DNA is TGCAGTGCTAGCGGTCCTCCTGGCTACACCTTC. It encodes CSASGPPGYTF. This rearrangement joins TRBV20-1 to TRBJ1-2; D gene ambiguous. Deletions cut 3 bases from V and 7 bases from J, with 9 bases between. This CDR3 contains 11 residues. Germline loops: CDR1 DFQATT, CDR2 SNEGSKA (reference sequence).

The chain couples TRBV28 to TRBJ2-7; 9 nucleotides agree with TRBD1. The ends lost 6 bases at V and 0 bases at J; junction bases unmatched: 12. The length of the CDR3 is 17 residues. Per germline, CDR1 MDHEN and CDR2 SYDVKM. CDR3 coding DNA: TGTGCCAGCAGAGACAGGGGGGTTCGCCCGAACTCCTACGAGCAGTACTTC. It specifies CASRDRGVRPNSYEQYF.

The rearrangement links TRBV19 to TRBJ2-3; possibly TRBD2 for D (5 bases). This CDR3 has 14 amino acids. V was shortened by 7 bases and J by 2 bases, with 13 bases between the two germline ends. CDR1 is LNHDA, CDR2 SQIVND, per germline (reference sequence). The CDR3 nucleotides read TGTGCCAGTAAGGTTAGAGCGGACACAGATACGCAGTATTTT. It translates to CASKVRADTDTQYF.

This clone appeared once. The V and J genes are TRBV6-5 and TRBJ1-3; possible D gene TRBD1, 6 bases. The CDR3 loop spans 14 amino acids. The V and J ends lost 7 bases and 0 bases respectively, with 10 bases between them. The germline gives CDR1 MNHEY, CDR2 SVGAGI. The DNA of the CDR3 is TGTGCCAGCAAGCCGACAGGCTCTGGAAACACCATATATTTT. Translation gives CASKPTGSGNTIYF.

The rearrangement links TRBV2 to TRBJ1-2, with D maybe TRBD1 (5 bases). CDR3 length: 13 residues. Germline loops: CDR1 SNHLY, CDR2 FYNNEI. V lost 6 bases to trimming and J lost 7 bases, with 15 bases between them. The CDR3 here is CASRPRGVSGYTF. CDR3 in DNA: TGTGCCAGCAGACCCCGGGGGGTCAGTGGCTACACCTTC.

This clone has just a few counts. The chain has TRBV6-5 and TRBJ2-7, with 8 bases aligning to TRBD1. The V segment lost 6 bases and the J segment 3 bases; nucleotides outside the gene matches: 10. This CDR3 region has 15 residues. Germline V gene lookup returns CDR1 MNHEY and CDR2 SVGAGI. The CDR3 coding sequence is TGTGCCAGCAGCCGACAGGGGCCGGACGTCTACGAGCAGTACTTC. It encodes CASSRQGPDVYEQYF.

This sequence joins TRBV9 and TRBJ2-1; the match to TRBD2 covers 9 bases. Unmatched junction bases numbered 15, after V lost 4 bases and J lost 7 bases. Germline lookup yields CDR1 SGDLS and CDR2 YYNGEE. The CDR3 extends over 17 amino acids. The CDR3 sequence is CASSKGASGTETNEQFF. CDR3 bases: TGTGCCAGCAGCAAAGGGGCTAGCGGGACCGAGACGAATGAGCAGTTCTTC.

V usage is TRBV19 and J usage is TRBJ2-7; 7 bases map to TRBD2. V lost 2 bases, J lost 3 bases, and 7 bases stayed unmatched. CDR1 is LNHDA, CDR2 SQIVND, per germline (reference sequence). This CDR3 region has 15 residues. The CDR3 reads CASSIYGGGHYEQYF. CDR3 bases: TGTGCCAGTAGTATATACGGGGGAGGGCACTACGAGCAGTACTTC.

This clone has a handful of counts. V usage is TRBV6-1 and J usage is TRBJ2-7; 10 bases line up with TRBD1. The CDR3 spans 14 residues. The ends lost 8 bases at V and 6 bases at J; junction bases unmatched: 10. CDR1 and CDR2 (germline): MNHNS, SASEGT. The chain's CDR3 is CASLRGQGTSEQYF. The CDR3 nucleotides read TGTGCCAGCCTGCGGGGACAGGGGACGTCCGAGCAGTACTTC.

J is TRBJ1-1 and V is TRBV11-2, with 7 bases aligning to TRBD1. Trimming removed 6 bases from V and 9 bases from J; junction bases left unmatched: 7. Germline V gene data show CDR1 as SGHAT and CDR2 as FQNNGV. CDR3 length: 12 residues. CDR3: CASSRRQGKAFF. In DNA, the CDR3 is TGTGCCAGCAGTCGACGACAGGGAAAAGCTTTCTTT.

V is TRBV29-1 and J is TRBJ2-7, with TRBD1 matching over 7 bases. This CDR3 comprises 13 residues. From germline, CDR1 is SQVTM and CDR2 ANQGSEA. With V trimmed by 6 bases and J by 6 bases, 11 bases remained unmatched. The CDR3 DNA is TGCAGCGTCGGAAACAGGGGATCCCGCGAGCAGTACTTC. Its protein is CSVGNRGSREQYF.

The J gene is TRBJ2-1, the V gene TRBV6-1; D is uncertain. Germline CDR1 MNHNS, CDR2 SASEGT. The V end lost 1 base, the J end lost 7 bases, and 14 bases lay between the germline ends. This CDR3 has 15 residues. DNA for the CDR3: TGTGCCAGCAGTGAAGAACGGTTCATGAGAAATGAGCAGTTCTTC. Translation gives CASSEERFMRNEQFF.

The chain uses TRBV11-3 and TRBJ2-3, with 7 nucleotides matching TRBD1. The CDR3 runs to 14 residues. V lost 4 bases, J lost 5 bases, and 6 bases stayed unmatched. The germline CDR1 and CDR2 sequences are SGHNT and YENEEA. As DNA, the CDR3 is TGTGCCAGCAGCTCGGACAGGTCGGAAGATACGCAGTATTTT. Residues: CASSSDRSEDTQYF.

The chain combines TRBV6-1 with TRBJ2-1; 7 nucleotides agree with TRBD2. Germline loops: CDR1 MNHNS, CDR2 SASEGT. The CDR3 totals 12 residues. Trimming removed 8 bases from V and 5 bases from J; junction bases left unmatched: 3. CDR3 nucleotide sequence: TGTGCCAGCGGGGGAGGGAACAATGAGCAGTTCTTC. Translation gives CASGGGNNEQFF.

J is TRBJ2-7 and V is TRBV27; D remains unclear. CDR3 length: 14 amino acids. Looked up from germline, CDR1 is MNHEY and CDR2 is SMNVEV (reference sequence). V was cut by 3 bases and J by 2 bases, with 11 bases left in between. CDR3 DNA sequence: TGTGCCAGCAGTTTTAGACGGGTGGCCTACGAGCAGTACTTC. It specifies CASSFRRVAYEQYF.

The V call is TRBV20-1, the J call TRBJ2-7; 7 bases agree with TRBD2. CDR3 length: 11 amino acids. Germline V gene lookup returns CDR1 DFQATT and CDR2 SNEGSKA (reference sequence). V shed 6 bases, J shed 9 bases, and the junction held 8 bases outside the gene matches. The CDR3 bases are TGCAGTGCAAACGAGCGGGAAGTGCAGTACTTC. Translation gives CSANEREVQYF.

The chain links TRBV18 to TRBJ2-2; D is possibly TRBD2 (6 bases). The CDR3 runs 13 residues. Trimming took 6 bases from V and 5 from J, leaving 10 bases between them. Germline CDR1 and CDR2: KGHSH and LQKENI. The CDR3 coding sequence is TGTGCCAGCTCCATCGGGGGAACCGGGGAGCTGTTTTTT. Protein product: CASSIGGTGELFF. Variable domain in full (rest from reference TRBV18 and TRBJ2-2): NAGVMQNPRHLVRRRGQEARLRCSPMKGHSHVYWYRQLPEEGLKFMVYLQKENIIDESGMPKERFSAEFPKEGPSILRIQQVVRGDSAAYFCASSIGGTGELFFGEGSRLTVL.

This clone occurred a few times. The V call is TRBV7-7, the J call TRBJ2-1; 13 bases match TRBD2. This CDR3 comprises 18 residues. Germline V gene data show CDR1 as SSHAT and CDR2 as FNYEAQ (reference sequence). The CDR3 bases are TGTGCTAGCGGAATAAGAGGGACTAGCGGGGAAAGGGACAATGAGCAGTTCTTC. This codes for CASGIRGTSGERDNEQFF.